The T cell receptor (beta chain) described here comes from a study of cytomegalovirus exposure and HLA in healthy donors. Findings and limits, study-wide: Sequences of the TCR beta chain were said to predict the HLA-A and HLA-B alleles of most subjects accurately.

Trimming cost V 2 bases and J 2 bases; bases outside gene matches: 4. Germline assignment: CDR1 ENHRY and CDR2 SYGVKD. This CDR3 region has 16 residues. Details on this clone: Antigen specificity is unknown.

PCR was performed using 60 Vbeta and 13 Jbeta primers. Data came from immunoSEQ multiplex PCR; TCRdb stores just in-frame clones and leaves some out. This table holds approximately 140,000 clones, 60% to 85% found once. This TCR was recovered from a male donor in good health and CMV-seropositive. Material: PBMCs. The rearrangement links TRBV10-3 to TRBJ2-3, with 10 positions matching TRBD2. CDR3 nucleotides: TGTGCCATCAGTGAGAGGCTAGCGGGGGACACAGATACGCAGTATTTT. Its translation: CAISERLAGDTDTQYF.